The present entry profiles one TCR beta chain with its context. This specimen belongs to a study of blood T cell repertoires in COVID-19. In the original analysis: Reference gene primer amplification gave nucleated cell count estimates. TCRdb's copy holds only in-frame clones and misses some; the assay was immunoSEQ multiplex PCR. That table gives V, J and clone size, and the DNA gave D and trimming. The sample holds approximately 210,000 clones, more than 70% seen once. This CDR3 contains 15 residues. CDR1 and CDR2 from the germline V gene are SGHTA and FQGNSA. V shed 5 bases, J shed 6 bases, and the junction held 9 bases outside the gene matches.

Specimen: peripheral blood. The receptor was derived from a woman of 80 years or more with acute or convalescent COVID-19. The V and J genes are TRBV7-2 and TRBJ2-1; TRBD2 aligns across 8 bases. In nucleotides, the CDR3 is TGTGCCAGCAGCACCCAAAGCGGGGGAGGCAATGAGCAGTTCTTC. Translation: CASSTQSGGGNEQFF.